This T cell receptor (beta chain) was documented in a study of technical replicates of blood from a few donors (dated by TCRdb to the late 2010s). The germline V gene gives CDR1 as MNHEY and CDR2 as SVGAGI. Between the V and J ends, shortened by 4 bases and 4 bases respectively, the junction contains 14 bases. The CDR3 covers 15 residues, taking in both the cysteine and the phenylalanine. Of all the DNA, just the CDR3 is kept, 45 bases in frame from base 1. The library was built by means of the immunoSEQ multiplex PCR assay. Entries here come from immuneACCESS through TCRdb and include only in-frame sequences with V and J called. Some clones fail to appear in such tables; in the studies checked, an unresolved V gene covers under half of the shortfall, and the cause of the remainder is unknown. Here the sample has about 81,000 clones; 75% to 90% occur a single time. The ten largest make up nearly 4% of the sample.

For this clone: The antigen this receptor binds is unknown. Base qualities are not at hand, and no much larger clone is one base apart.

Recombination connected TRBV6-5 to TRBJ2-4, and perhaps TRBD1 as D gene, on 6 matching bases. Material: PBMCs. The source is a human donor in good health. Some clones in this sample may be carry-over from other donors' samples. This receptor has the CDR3 CASSSYGQKKNIQYF. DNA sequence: TGTGCCAGCAGTTCCTATGGACAGAAAAAAAACATTCAGTACTTC.